A single sample gave rise to the 31 T cell receptor beta chains below, sequenced in a study of blood T cell repertoires in COVID-19. The repertoire was sequenced with immunoSEQ multiplex PCR; TCRdb's copy has only in-frame clones and lacks some. The table includes more than 95,000 clones, approximately 86% detected once. Sequencing used peripheral blood. The source of these receptors is a human donor in a cohort sampled during active COVID-19.

The chain employs TRBV30 and TRBJ1-1; 9 positions match TRBD1. The CDR3 is 16 amino acids. V was clipped by 2 bases and J by 1 base; unmatched bases: 8. Germline V gene lookup returns CDR1 GTSNPN and CDR2 SVGIG (reference sequence). CDR3 amino acids: CAWSRDRVSTNTEAFF. CDR3 DNA: TGTGCCTGGAGTAGGGACAGGGTCTCAACGAACACTGAAGCTTTCTTT.

The chain links TRBV3-1 (or the pseudogene TRBV3-2) to TRBJ1-4; a possible D gene is TRBD1 (5 bases). Trimming removed 2 bases at V and 7 bases at J, with 11 bases between. This CDR3 has 14 amino acids. Looked up from germline, CDR1 is LGHDT and CDR2 is YNNKEL (reference sequence). The CDR3 region is CASSQRGGGEKLFF. The DNA for the CDR3 is TGTGCCAGCAGCCAAAGGGGAGGAGGTGAAAAACTGTTTTTT.

V usage is TRBV7-9 and J usage is TRBJ2-1; TRBD2 matches at 8 bases. This CDR3 comprises 18 residues. V lost 5 bases to trimming and J lost 2 bases; unmatched junction nucleotides: 14. Per germline, CDR1 SEHNR and CDR2 FQNEAQ (reference sequence). CDR3 sequence (DNA): TGTGCCAGCAGCCCAGAAGGCCTCGGGAGGGCCCCCTACAATGAGCAGTTCTTC. Protein sequence: CASSPEGLGRAPYNEQFF.

In nucleotides, the CDR3 is TGCGCCAGCAGCAATACTCAGGAGGACACTGAAGCTTTCTTT. Its protein product is CASSNTQEDTEAFF. The chain links TRBV5-1 to TRBJ1-1; D remains unclear. Germline loops: CDR1 SGHRS, CDR2 YFSETQ. V dropped 4 bases and J dropped 3 bases, with 13 bases sitting between them. There are 14 residues in the CDR3.

V usage is TRBV27 and J usage is TRBJ1-2; D gene ambiguous. Looked up from germline, CDR1 is MNHEY and CDR2 is SMNVEV (reference sequence). The germline V and J ends were trimmed by 1 base and 5 bases, with 11 bases remaining between them. The CDR3 spans 14 residues. CDR3 sequence reads: CASSLFGEEYGYTF. Here the CDR3 DNA reads TGTGCCAGCAGTTTATTCGGGGAGGAATATGGCTACACCTTC.

This chain links TRBV7-2 with TRBJ2-7; 11 nucleotides match TRBD2. The CDR3 runs to 16 residues. CDR1 and CDR2 (germline): SGHTA, FQGNSA. Germline trimming cut 1 base from V and 5 bases from J; bases unmatched to any gene: 7. CDR3 protein: CASSLVLAGGRNEQYF. The DNA for the CDR3 is TGTGCCAGCAGCTTAGTTCTAGCGGGAGGAAGGAACGAGCAGTACTTC.

This clone was observed a single time. CDR3 loop: CASSYSSGGHTGELFF. Written as DNA, the CDR3 is TGTGCCAGCAGTTACAGTAGCGGGGGGCATACCGGGGAGCTGTTTTTT. The chain is built from TRBV6-6 and TRBJ2-2, with 10 bases fitting TRBD2. CDR1 is MNHNY and CDR2 is SVGAGI in the germline V gene (reference sequence). There are 16 residues in the CDR3. Trimming cost V 2 bases and J 5 bases; bases outside gene matches: 5.

This chain links TRBV7-2 with TRBJ2-7; 14 nucleotides align to TRBD2. CDR1 SGHTA and CDR2 FQGNSA come from the germline V gene. V lost 5 bases to trimming and J lost 3 bases; unmatched junction nucleotides: 6. The CDR3 runs to 16 residues. The CDR3 loop reads CASSKRTSGGNYEQYF. The CDR3, as DNA: TGTGCCAGCAGCAAGAGGACTAGCGGGGGGAACTACGAGCAGTACTTC. The variable domain in full, with the rest retrieved from reference TRBV7-2 and TRBJ2-7, is GAGVSQSPSNKVTEKGKDVELRCDPISGHTALYWYRQSLGQGLEFLIYFQGNSAPDKSGLPSDRFSAERTGGSVSTLTIQRTQQEDSAVYLCASSKRTSGGNYEQYFGPGTRLTVT.

The table lists this clone with a count of one. Other DNA sequences of this sample code for an identical CDR3. The rearrangement uses TRBV5-1 and TRBJ1-1, with TRBD1 as a possible D gene (6 bases). The V end was cut by 4 bases, the J end by 1 base, with 11 bases between. Germline assignment: CDR1 SGHRS and CDR2 YFSETQ. CDR3 length: 14 amino acids. The CDR3 DNA is TGCGCCAGCAGCCTCGGACAGTCGAACACTGAAGCTTTCTTT. Its protein is CASSLGQSNTEAFF.

This clone showed up just once. CDR3 loop: CASNEGTRGGYTF. CDR3 bases: TGTGCCAGCAACGAGGGGACTCGAGGAGGCTACACCTTC. This sequence joins TRBV28 and TRBJ1-2, with D possibly being TRBD1 (5 bases). Looked up from germline, CDR1 is MDHEN and CDR2 is SYDVKM. V dropped 7 bases and J dropped 8 bases, with 17 bases sitting between them. The CDR3 consists of 13 residues.

The chain joins TRBV27 to TRBJ2-3; TRBD2 matches at 12 bases. J was trimmed by 8 bases and V by 2 bases; bases with no gene match: 8. The germline CDR1 and CDR2 sequences are MNHEY and SMNVEV (reference sequence). The CDR3 is made up of 16 amino acids. The CDR3 coding sequence is TGTGCCAGCAGTTTAATTGGACTAGCGGGACAGGGTACGCAGTATTTT. Protein product: CASSLIGLAGQGTQYF.

V is TRBV28 and J is TRBJ1-2; D uncertain. Germline V gene lookup returns CDR1 MDHEN and CDR2 SYDVKM. V was trimmed by 3 bases and J by 2 bases, leaving 4 bases between them. The CDR3 contains 12 residues. The CDR3 reads CASSFLNYGYTF. CDR3 coding DNA: TGTGCCAGCAGTTTCCTCAACTATGGCTACACCTTC.

The chain combines TRBV11-2 with TRBJ2-1, with D possibly being TRBD1 (5 bases). Germline CDR1 is SGHAT and CDR2 is FQNNGV. This CDR3 comprises 13 residues. V lost 1 base and J 7 bases, leaving 8 bases between the germline ends. This chain's CDR3 is CASSLVTANEQFF. CDR3 bases: TGTGCCAGCAGCTTAGTGACAGCTAATGAGCAGTTCTTC.

CDR3 nucleotides: TGTGCCAGCTCATCGGGACAGGGTGAACCCCTCCACTTT. It specifies CASSSGQGEPLHF. The chain employs TRBV18 and TRBJ1-6; 9 positions match TRBD1. Germline assignment: CDR1 KGHSH and CDR2 LQKENI. The J segment lost 12 bases and the V segment lost 5 bases, leaving 5 bases of the junction unmatched. This CDR3 spans 13 amino acids.

As DNA, the CDR3 is TGTGCCAGTGGACGAGCGGAGTTCACAGATACGCAGTATTTT. Translated: CASGRAEFTDTQYF. The chain is built from TRBV19 and TRBJ2-3; D is perhaps TRBD2 (5 bases). The germline gives CDR1 LNHDA, CDR2 SQIVND (reference sequence). The CDR3 runs 14 residues. V lost 8 bases and J lost 2, with 14 bases in between.

This clone was counted a few times. The chain has TRBV7-9 and TRBJ1-1; D is unclear. The germline V gene encodes CDR1 SEHNR and CDR2 FQNEAQ (reference sequence). The CDR3 loop spans 14 amino acids. The V and J ends lost 6 bases and 1 base respectively, with 12 bases between them. The CDR3 DNA follows: TGTGCCAGCAGTCCTACCGCTCCGAACACTGAAGCTTTCTTT. This gives the protein CASSPTAPNTEAFF.

Regarding this clone: Germline and junction disagree at one end, which may indicate a read error. The V and J genes are TRBV15 and TRBJ1-6; a possible D gene is TRBD1 (5 bases). Per germline, CDR1 LNHNV and CDR2 YYDKDF (reference sequence). The CDR3 has 12 amino acids. The CDR3 loop is CATGRAGSPLHF. CDR3 DNA: TGTGCCACCGGCAGGGCTGGCTCACCCCTCCACTTT.

The sample holds one count of this clone. The rearrangement links TRBV9 to TRBJ1-5; D is uncertain. Trimming took off 2 bases at V and 0 bases at J, with 9 bases between the two ends. Germline V gene data show CDR1 as SGDLS and CDR2 as YYNGEE. The CDR3 spans 15 residues. The CDR3 DNA is TGTGCCAGCAGCGTCGGAGGCAATAGCAATCAGCCCCAGCATTTT. Its translation: CASSVGGNSNQPQHF.

This clone came up a few times. This chain connects TRBV18 to TRBJ1-2; 8 nucleotides line up with TRBD1. This CDR3 region has 16 residues. Germline assignment: CDR1 KGHSH and CDR2 LQKENI. The J segment lost 6 bases and the V segment lost 2 bases, leaving 11 bases of the junction unmatched. The chain's CDR3 is CASSPKTGVDQNGYTF. CDR3 DNA: TGTGCCAGCTCACCAAAGACAGGGGTGGATCAGAATGGCTACACCTTC.

The gene calls are TRBV7-6 and TRBJ2-1, with TRBD2 matching 8 bases. CDR3 size: 15 residues. V lost 0 bases, J lost 6 bases, and 4 bases stayed unmatched. The germline CDR1 and CDR2 sequences are SGHVS and FNYEAQ. The CDR3 coding sequence is TGTGCCAGCAGCTTAGCGAGCGGGGGAGTCAATGAGCAGTTCTTC. Protein sequence: CASSLASGGVNEQFF.

The J gene is TRBJ2-7, the V gene TRBV7-2; 9 bases are a match to TRBD2. J lost 6 bases, V lost 0 bases, and 3 bases had no gene match. Germline CDR1 is SGHTA and CDR2 is FQGNSA. This CDR3 comprises 14 residues. This CDR3 reads CASSLAAGGLEQYF. The CDR3 nucleotides are TGTGCCAGCAGCTTAGCGGCGGGAGGGCTCGAGCAGTACTTC.

The V call is TRBV2, the J call TRBJ2-5, with D tentatively TRBD2 (5 bases). The CDR3 covers 13 residues. The ends were cut back, 7 bases at V and 5 bases at J, with 14 bases in the middle. Looked up from germline, CDR1 is SNHLY and CDR2 is FYNNEI. In nucleotides, the CDR3 is TGTGCCAGCACTAAGTCGGGGTTCGAGACCCAGTACTTC. Translation: CASTKSGFETQYF.

This clone was detected ten times or more. This rearrangement joins TRBV28 to TRBJ2-1, with TRBD2 matching over 9 bases. V gave up 6 bases and J gave up 6 bases; unmatched junction bases: 12. The CDR3 has 16 residues. Germline CDR1 is MDHEN and CDR2 is SYDVKM. Written as DNA, the CDR3 is TGTGCCAGCAGCCCAGCTTTAGCGGGAGCGAGCAATGAGCAGTTCTTC. Amino acid sequence: CASSPALAGASNEQFF.

The chain employs TRBV5-1 and TRBJ2-5; 12 bases are a match to TRBD2. The CDR3 is 16 residues long. J gave up 0 bases and V 4 bases, and 4 bases lay outside the gene matches. Germline V CDR1 and CDR2: SGHRS, YFSETQ. This CDR3 is CASSGGTSGYQETQYF. The CDR3 DNA reads as TGCGCCAGCAGCGGGGGGACTAGCGGGTACCAAGAGACCCAGTACTTC.

The chain has TRBV13 and TRBJ2-1; TRBD2 matches at 9 bases. There are 14 residues in the CDR3. Trimming removed 5 bases from V and 8 bases from J; junction bases left unmatched: 7. Germline V lookup: CDR1 PRHDT, CDR2 FYEKMQ (reference sequence). CDR3 sequence: CASSPAGGGYEQFF. The CDR3 region has the DNA TGTGCCAGCAGCCCCGCGGGGGGGGGCTATGAGCAGTTCTTC.

CDR3: CASTNGAEGPYGYTF. The CDR3 region has the DNA TGTGCCAGCACTAATGGGGCGGAAGGGCCCTATGGCTACACCTTC. The rearrangement joins TRBV19 to TRBJ1-2; possibly TRBD1 for D (5 bases). The CDR3 has 15 amino acids. V dropped 9 bases and J dropped 4 bases, with 21 bases sitting between them. Per germline, CDR1 LNHDA and CDR2 SQIVND (reference sequence).

This chain uses TRBV7-2 with TRBJ2-1, with a possible D match to TRBD1 (5 bases). The CDR3 has 16 amino acids. V dropped 2 bases and J dropped 7 bases, with 18 bases sitting between them. From germline, CDR1 is SGHTA and CDR2 FQGNSA. The CDR3 is CASSLQGPVKGNEQFF. The CDR3 DNA reads TGTGCCAGCAGCTTACAGGGCCCGGTTAAGGGGAATGAGCAGTTCTTC.

The rearrangement uses TRBV19 and TRBJ2-7; 8 nucleotides match TRBD1. Germline lookup yields CDR1 LNHDA and CDR2 SQIVND (reference sequence). The CDR3 covers 14 residues. After removal of 7 bases from V and 4 bases from J, the junction contained 9 bases not matched to a gene. The CDR3 protein is CASTHSRGPYEQYF. The DNA of the CDR3 is TGTGCCAGTACCCACTCCAGGGGGCCGTACGAGCAGTACTTC.

The rearrangement links TRBV27 to TRBJ1-2; the match to TRBD1 covers 7 bases. The junction had 10 bases not matched to a gene; V was cut back by 10 bases and J by 8 bases. The CDR3 extends over 12 amino acids. Looked up from germline, CDR1 is MNHEY and CDR2 is SMNVEV (reference sequence). CDR3 sequence reads: CATTTGFGGYTF. Written as DNA, the CDR3 is TGTGCCACTACGACAGGGTTTGGCGGCTACACCTTC.

V gene TRBV21-1 combines with J gene TRBJ1-1; the table's D gene call, TRBD1, was not cross checked with the DNA. TRBV21-1 is designated a pseudogene. The CDR3 is 14 amino acids. The CDR3: CASSKESRGTEAFF. The CDR3 DNA reads TGTGCCAGCAGCAAAGAAAGCAGGGGCACTGAAGCTTTCTTT.

The J gene is TRBJ2-2, the V gene TRBV19; 11 bases fit TRBD1. The CDR3 is 15 residues long. Germline V lookup: CDR1 LNHDA, CDR2 SQIVND (reference sequence). V gave up 4 bases and J gave up 10 bases; unmatched junction bases: 8. The chain's CDR3 is CASSRGQGVRPELFF. Written as DNA, the CDR3 is TGTGCCAGTAGTAGGGGACAGGGGGTTCGGCCGGAGCTGTTTTTT.